These 3 T cell receptor beta chains were sequenced from one sample in a study of blood T cell repertoires in COVID-19. Using immunoSEQ multiplex PCR, the repertoire was profiled, and TCRdb retains in-frame clones only, with some absent. The table includes just under 350,000 clones, around nine tenths detected once. Material: peripheral blood. Receptor source: a woman between 18 and 29 years old who had recovered from COVID-19.

This chain links TRBV27 with TRBJ1-4; 7 bases are shared with TRBD1. With 0 bases clipped from V and 4 bases from J, the junction kept 11 bases outside the gene matches. This CDR3 is 18 amino acids long. The germline V gene encodes CDR1 MNHEY and CDR2 SMNVEV (reference sequence). The CDR3 here is CASSLSGQDRRYNEKLFF. DNA for the CDR3: TGTGCCAGCAGTTTATCTGGACAGGACCGACGGTATAATGAAAAACTGTTTTTT. Supplemented by reference TRBV27 and TRBJ1-4, the full variable domain reads EAQVTQNPRYLITVTGKKLTVTCSQNMNHEYMSWYRQDPGLGLRQIYYSMNVEVTDKGDVPEGYKVSRKEKRNFPLILESPSPNQTSLYFCASSLSGQDRRYNEKLFFGSGTQLSVL.

This clone was recorded a few times. This CDR3 is CASSQDERLLSSYEQYV. DNA of the CDR3: TGTGCCAGCAGCCAAGATGAGAGGCTTTTGAGCTCCTACGAGCAGTACGTC. The gene calls are TRBV3-1 (or the pseudogene TRBV3-2) and TRBJ2-7; D not certain. Trimming stripped 0 bases from V and 0 bases from J, with 15 bases between. The CDR3 loop spans 17 amino acids. From germline, CDR1 is LGHDT and CDR2 YNNKEL (reference sequence).

This clone was found once. The junction does not match germline at one end; this may be a read error. The chain recombines TRBV5-1 with TRBJ1-1; tentative D call: TRBD1 (5 bases). CDR3 length: 14 amino acids. CDR1 is SGHRS, CDR2 YFSETQ, per germline. The CDR3 region is CASSGNARGTEVFF. CDR3 DNA sequence: TGCGCCAGCAGTGGTAACGCACGGGGGACTGAAGTTTTCTTT.